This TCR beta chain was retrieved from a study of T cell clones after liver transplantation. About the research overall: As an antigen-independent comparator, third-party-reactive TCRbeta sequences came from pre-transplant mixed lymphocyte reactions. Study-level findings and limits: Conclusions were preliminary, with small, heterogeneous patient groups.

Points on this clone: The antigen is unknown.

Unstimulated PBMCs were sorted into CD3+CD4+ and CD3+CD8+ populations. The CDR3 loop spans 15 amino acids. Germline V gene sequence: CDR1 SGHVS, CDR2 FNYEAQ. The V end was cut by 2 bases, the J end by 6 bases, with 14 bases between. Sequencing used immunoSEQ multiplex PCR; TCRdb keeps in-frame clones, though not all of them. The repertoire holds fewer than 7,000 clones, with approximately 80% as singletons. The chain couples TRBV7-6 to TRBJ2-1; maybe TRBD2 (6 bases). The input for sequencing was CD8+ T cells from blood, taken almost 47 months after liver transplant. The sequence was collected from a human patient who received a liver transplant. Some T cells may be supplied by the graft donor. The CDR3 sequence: CASSLMTGAGNEQFF. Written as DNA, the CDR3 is TGTGCCAGCAGCTTAATGACGGGAGCGGGCAATGAGCAGTTCTTC.